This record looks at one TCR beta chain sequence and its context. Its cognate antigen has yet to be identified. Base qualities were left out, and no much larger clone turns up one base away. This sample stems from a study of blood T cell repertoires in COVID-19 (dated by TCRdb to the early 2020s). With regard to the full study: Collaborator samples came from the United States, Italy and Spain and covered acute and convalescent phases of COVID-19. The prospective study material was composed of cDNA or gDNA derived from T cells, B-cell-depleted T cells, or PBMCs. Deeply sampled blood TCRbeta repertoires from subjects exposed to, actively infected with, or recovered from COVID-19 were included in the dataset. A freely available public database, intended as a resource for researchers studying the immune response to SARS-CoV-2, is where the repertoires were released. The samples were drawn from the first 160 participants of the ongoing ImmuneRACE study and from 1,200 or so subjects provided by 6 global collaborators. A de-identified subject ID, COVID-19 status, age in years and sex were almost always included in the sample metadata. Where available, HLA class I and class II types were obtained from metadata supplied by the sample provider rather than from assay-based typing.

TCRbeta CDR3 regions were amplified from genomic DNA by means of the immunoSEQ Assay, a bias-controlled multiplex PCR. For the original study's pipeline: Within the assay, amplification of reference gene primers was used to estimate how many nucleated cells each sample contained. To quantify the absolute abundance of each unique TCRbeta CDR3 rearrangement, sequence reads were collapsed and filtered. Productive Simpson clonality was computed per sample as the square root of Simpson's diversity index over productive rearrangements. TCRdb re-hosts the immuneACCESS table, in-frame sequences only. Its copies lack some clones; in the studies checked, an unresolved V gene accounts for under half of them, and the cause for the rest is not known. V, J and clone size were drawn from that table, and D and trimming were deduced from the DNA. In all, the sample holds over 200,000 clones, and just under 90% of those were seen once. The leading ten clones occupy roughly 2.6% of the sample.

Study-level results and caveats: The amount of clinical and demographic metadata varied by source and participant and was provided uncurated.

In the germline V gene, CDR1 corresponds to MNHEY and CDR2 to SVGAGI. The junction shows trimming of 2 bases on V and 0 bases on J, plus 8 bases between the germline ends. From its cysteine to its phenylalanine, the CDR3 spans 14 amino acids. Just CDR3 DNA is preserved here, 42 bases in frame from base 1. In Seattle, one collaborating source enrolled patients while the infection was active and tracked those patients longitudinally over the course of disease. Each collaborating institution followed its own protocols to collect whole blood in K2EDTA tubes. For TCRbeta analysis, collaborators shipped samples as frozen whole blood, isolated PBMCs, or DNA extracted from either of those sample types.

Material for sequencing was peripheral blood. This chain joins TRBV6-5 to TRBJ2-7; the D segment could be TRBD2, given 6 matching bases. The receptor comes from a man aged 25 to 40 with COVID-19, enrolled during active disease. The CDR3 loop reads CASSYQDYSYEQYF. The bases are TGTGCCAGCAGTTACCAGGACTACTCCTACGAGCAGTACTTC.